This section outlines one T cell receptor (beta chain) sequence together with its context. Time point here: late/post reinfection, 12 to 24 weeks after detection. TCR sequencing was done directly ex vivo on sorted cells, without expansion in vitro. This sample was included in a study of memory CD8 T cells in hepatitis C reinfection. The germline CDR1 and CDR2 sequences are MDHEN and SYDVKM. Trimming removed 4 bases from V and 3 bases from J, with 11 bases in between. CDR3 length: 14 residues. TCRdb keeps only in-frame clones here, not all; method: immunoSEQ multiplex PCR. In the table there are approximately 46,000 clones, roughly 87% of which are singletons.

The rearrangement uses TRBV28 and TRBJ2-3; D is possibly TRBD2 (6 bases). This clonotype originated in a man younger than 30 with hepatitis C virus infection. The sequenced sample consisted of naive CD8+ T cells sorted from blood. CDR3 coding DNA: TGTGCCAGCAGTTCGTGGGGGAGGACAGATACGCAGTATTTT. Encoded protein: CASSSWGRTDTQYF.